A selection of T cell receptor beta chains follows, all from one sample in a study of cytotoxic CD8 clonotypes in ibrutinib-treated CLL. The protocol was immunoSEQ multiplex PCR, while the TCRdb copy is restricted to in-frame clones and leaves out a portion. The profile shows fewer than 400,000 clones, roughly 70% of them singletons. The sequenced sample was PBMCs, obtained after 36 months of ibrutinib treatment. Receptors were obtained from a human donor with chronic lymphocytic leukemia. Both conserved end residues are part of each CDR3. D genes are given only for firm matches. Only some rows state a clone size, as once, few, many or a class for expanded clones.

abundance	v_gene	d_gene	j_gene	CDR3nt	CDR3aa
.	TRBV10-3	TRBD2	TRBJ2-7	TGTGCCATCAGAGCGGGAGGGGCCGAGCAGTACTTC	CAIRAGGAEQYF
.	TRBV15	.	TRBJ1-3	TGTGCCACCAGCACCGACGATTTCAGGGTCTCTTCTGGAAACACCATATATTTT	CATSTDDFRVSSGNTIYF
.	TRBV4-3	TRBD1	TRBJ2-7	TGCGCCAGCAGCCAAGATGAGTGGGACAGGGGATACGAGCAGTACTTC	CASSQDEWDRGYEQYF
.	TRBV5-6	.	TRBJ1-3	TGTGCCAGCAGCTTGAATCTGGGACCCTCTGGAAACACCATATATTTT	CASSLNLGPSGNTIYF
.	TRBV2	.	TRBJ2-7	TGTGCCAGCAGACCTTCCTTTCTCTCCTACGAGCAGTACTTC	CASRPSFLSYEQYF
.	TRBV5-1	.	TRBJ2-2	TGCGCCAGCAGCTTGGTTCCAGGGATGGCCGGGGAGCTGTTTTTT	CASSLVPGMAGELFF
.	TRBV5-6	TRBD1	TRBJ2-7	TGTGCCAGCAGCTTGGACGTCAGGGGGCGTAGACCCTACGAGCAGTACTTC	CASSLDVRGRRPYEQYF
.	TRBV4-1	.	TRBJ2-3	TGCGCCAGCAGCCAAGGTTCCAGGACTAGCACAGATACGCAGTATTTT	CASSQGSRTSTDTQYF
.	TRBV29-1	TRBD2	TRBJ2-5	TGCAGCGTTGCTACTAGCGGAGAGACCCAGTACTTC	CSVATSGETQYF
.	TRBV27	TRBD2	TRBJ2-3	TGTGCCAGCAACGGGGGGACCTCCGGGCGACATACGCAGTATTTT	CASNGGTSGRHTQYF
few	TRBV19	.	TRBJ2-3	TGTGCCAGTAGGAAGACAGATACGCAGTATTTT	CASRKTDTQYF
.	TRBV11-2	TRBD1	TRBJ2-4	TGTGCCAGCAGTATCCCTGGGACAGGGGTCGGAAACATTCAGTACTTC	CASSIPGTGVGNIQYF
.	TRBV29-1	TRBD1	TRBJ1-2	TGCAGCGTTCGGACAGGGACGGGCTATGGCTACACCTTC	CSVRTGTGYGYTF
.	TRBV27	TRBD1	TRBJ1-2	TGTGCCAGCAGTTTAACAGGGGGCGCGAGAGGCTACACCTTC	CASSLTGGARGYTF
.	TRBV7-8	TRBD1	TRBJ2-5	TGTGCCAGCAGCTTAGTTCGGACAGGAGAAGAGACCCAGTACTTC	CASSLVRTGEETQYF
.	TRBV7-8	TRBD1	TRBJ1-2	TGTGCCAGCAGCTTAGCGGGACAGGGCTCCTATGGCTACACCTTC	CASSLAGQGSYGYTF
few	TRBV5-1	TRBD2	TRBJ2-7	TGCGCCAGCAGCTTGCGACTAGCGGGGGGCGAGCAGTACTTC	CASSLRLAGGEQYF
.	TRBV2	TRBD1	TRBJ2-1	TGTGCCATAAGGACAGGGCCCTTCCTATCCTCCTACAATGAGCAGTTCTTC	CAIRTGPFLSSYNEQFF
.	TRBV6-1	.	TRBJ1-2	TGTGCCAGCAGTGAAGTGAGTCAGAGCTATGGCTACACCTTC	CASSEVSQSYGYTF
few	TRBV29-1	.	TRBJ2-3	TGCAGCGTTGAGTGGTTCAGTGGGGGAATATTCACAGATACGCAGTATTTT	CSVEWFSGGIFTDTQYF
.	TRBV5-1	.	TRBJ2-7	TGCGCCAGCAGCTTATTCGGGGAGACCTACGAGCAGTACTTC	CASSLFGETYEQYF
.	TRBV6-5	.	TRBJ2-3	TGTGCCAGCAGTTACGTGGGCCACACAGATACGCAGTATTTT	CASSYVGHTDTQYF
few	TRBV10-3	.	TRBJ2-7	TGTGCCATCAGTGAGTCAGGAGGCAGTTACGAGCAGTACTTC	CAISESGGSYEQYF
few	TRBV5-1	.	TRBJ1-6	TGCGCCAGCAGCTTCCGTAACCTCTATAATTCACCCCTCCACTTT	CASSFRNLYNSPLHF
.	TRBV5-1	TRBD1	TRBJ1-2	TGCGCCAGCAGCTTGTGGACAGGGTCAGATGGCTACACCTTC	CASSLWTGSDGYTF
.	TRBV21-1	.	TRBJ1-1	TGTGCCAGCAGTCTCCGGGCCCATAGAGCTGAAGCTTTCTTT	CASSLRAHRAEAFF
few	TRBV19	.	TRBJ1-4	TGTGCCAGTAGAGGAGGGCGGCTCATTGAAAAACTGTTTTTT	CASRGGRLIEKLFF
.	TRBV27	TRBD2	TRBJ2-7	TGTGCCAGCAGTCCCCGGACTAGCGGAGGCTACGAGCAGTACTTC	CASSPRTSGGYEQYF
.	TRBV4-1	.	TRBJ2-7	TGCGCCAGCAGCCACTCAGGGCCCTACGAGCAGTACTTC	CASSHSGPYEQYF
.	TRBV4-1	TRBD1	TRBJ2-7	TGCGCCAGCAGCCAAGGGACAGGGGATGAGGCCTACGAGCAGTACTTC	CASSQGTGDEAYEQYF
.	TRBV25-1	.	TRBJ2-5	TGTGCCAGCAGTGAAGCCGGTGGGAGGGAGACCCAGTACTTC	CASSEAGGRETQYF